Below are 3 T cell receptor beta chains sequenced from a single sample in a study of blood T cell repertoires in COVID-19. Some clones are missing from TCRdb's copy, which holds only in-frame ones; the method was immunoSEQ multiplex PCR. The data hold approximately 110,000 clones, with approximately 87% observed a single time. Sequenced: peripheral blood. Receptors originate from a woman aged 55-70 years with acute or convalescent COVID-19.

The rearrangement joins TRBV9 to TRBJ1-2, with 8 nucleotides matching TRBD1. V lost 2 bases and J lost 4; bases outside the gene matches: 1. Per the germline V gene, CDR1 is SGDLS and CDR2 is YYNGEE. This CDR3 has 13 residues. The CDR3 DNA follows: TGTGCCAGCAGCGTGGGGACAGGCTATGGCTACACCTTC. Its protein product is CASSVGTGYGYTF.

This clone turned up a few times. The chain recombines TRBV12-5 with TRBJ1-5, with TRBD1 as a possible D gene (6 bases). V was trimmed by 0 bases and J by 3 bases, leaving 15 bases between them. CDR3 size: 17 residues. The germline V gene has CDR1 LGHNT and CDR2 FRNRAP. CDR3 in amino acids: CASGLVLSRTANQPQHF. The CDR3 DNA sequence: TGTGCTAGTGGTTTGGTACTCTCAAGGACAGCCAATCAGCCCCAGCATTTT.

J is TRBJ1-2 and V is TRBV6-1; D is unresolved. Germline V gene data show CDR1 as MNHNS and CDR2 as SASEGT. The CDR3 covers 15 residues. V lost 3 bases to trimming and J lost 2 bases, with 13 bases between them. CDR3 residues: CASSEGRRPNYGYTF. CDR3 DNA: TGTGCCAGCAGTGAGGGCCGGAGGCCAAACTATGGCTACACCTTC.